The source of this TCR beta chain is a study of human T cells and chemical hapten exposure. Overall study findings and caveats: Expanded TCRs showed more large CDR3 clusters than pre-sensitization or healthy control sets. Patch test score rose with PT1 expanded TCRs, significant at 8, 16, 32, not 4.

The time point was: pre-sensitization, week 0. The treatment denotes: therapeutic diphenylcyclopropenone sensitization with weekly scalp DPC. Using its own MiXCR run on the RACE reads, TCRdb lists one record per CDR3 protein. The sample yields about 180,000 distinct CDR3 sequences, about 31% seen once. With regard to this clonotype: The antigen is not known.

Sequenced material: whole blood, taken in connection with sensitization to the hapten diphenylcyclopropenone (DPC). The receptor's source is a young woman with alopecia areata. Some clones in this sample may be carry-over from other donors' samples.

The CDR3 nucleotides read TGTGCCACCAGTGACGGACTGGCGGAAACTGAAGCTTTCTTT. Translation: CATSDGLAETEAFF. The chain employs TRBV24-1 and TRBJ1-1; D is undetermined. CDR1 is KGHDR and CDR2 is SFDVKD in the germline V gene. This CDR3 comprises 14 residues. The germline V and J ends were trimmed by 4 bases and 5 bases, with 13 bases remaining between them.